A single sample is the source of the 25 T cell receptor beta chains below, sequenced in a study of blood T cell repertoires in COVID-19. Profiled with immunoSEQ multiplex PCR; TCRdb holds only in-frame clones, not every one. This table holds more than 250,000 clones, 70% to 90% found once. The sequencing sample was made of peripheral blood. These receptor sequences come from a young man who had recovered from COVID-19.

The chain couples TRBV11-2 to TRBJ1-6, with TRBD1 identical over 10 bases. The CDR3 contains 15 residues. CDR1 and CDR2 from the germline V gene are SGHAT and FQNNGV. V gave up 5 bases and J gave up 10 bases; unmatched junction bases: 8. The CDR3 reads CASSVTGTGESPLHF. For the CDR3, the DNA is TGTGCCAGCAGCGTAACCGGGACAGGGGAATCACCCCTCCACTTT.

The chain combines TRBV4-2 with TRBJ2-2; 7 bases align to TRBD2. The CDR3 runs to 15 residues. CDR1 and CDR2 from the germline V gene are LGHNA and YNFKEQ. Germline trimming cut 4 bases from V and 2 bases from J; bases unmatched to any gene: 4. CDR3 region: CASSPEAGNTGELFF. The CDR3 coding sequence is TGTGCCAGCAGCCCCGAAGCGGGAAACACCGGGGAGCTGTTTTTT.

About this clone: Other DNA sequences in the same sample also yield this CDR3. The gene calls are TRBV18 and TRBJ2-7; 7 nucleotides match TRBD2. V lost 0 bases to trimming and J lost 1 base; unmatched junction nucleotides: 3. CDR1 is KGHSH, CDR2 LQKENI, per germline. The CDR3 runs 15 residues. This chain's CDR3 is CASSPPAGASYEQYF. The CDR3 bases are TGTGCCAGCTCACCACCGGCGGGAGCGTCCTACGAGCAGTACTTC.

The chain recombines TRBV7-9 with TRBJ1-1; tentative D call: TRBD1 (5 bases). The CDR3 runs to 14 residues. V lost 4 bases, J lost 2 bases, and 11 bases lay in between. Germline-derived CDR1 and CDR2 are SEHNR and FQNEAQ (reference sequence). As DNA, the CDR3 is TGTGCCAGCAGCTCTCCGGGGGGAAACACTGAAGCTTTCTTT. The encoded protein is CASSSPGGNTEAFF.

This chain connects TRBV5-1 to TRBJ2-3, with D possibly matching TRBD2 (7 bases). Trimming took off 0 bases at V and 1 base at J, with 15 bases between the two ends. CDR3 length: 17 residues. Germline lookup yields CDR1 SGHRS and CDR2 YFSETQ. CDR3: CASSLAVAGARTDTQYF. CDR3 nucleotide sequence: TGCGCCAGCAGCTTGGCGGTGGCGGGGGCACGCACAGATACGCAGTATTTT.

In this sample, this clone turned up once. CDR3 DNA: TGTGCCAGCAGCCAAGTTAGTGGGGCCACCGGGGAGCTGTTTTTT. This translates into CASSQVSGATGELFF. This sequence joins TRBV3-1 (or the pseudogene TRBV3-2) and TRBJ2-2; tentatively, D is TRBD1 (5 bases). The germline CDR1 and CDR2 sequences are LGHDT and YNNKEL (reference sequence). Trimming took 1 base from V and 4 from J, leaving 10 bases between them. The CDR3 loop spans 15 amino acids.

The rearrangement joins TRBV18 to TRBJ2-7, with TRBD2 matching 8 bases. The CDR3 has 18 amino acids. Germline CDR1 and CDR2: KGHSH and LQKENI. J was trimmed by 4 bases and V by 1 base; bases with no gene match: 15. For the CDR3, the DNA is TGTGCCAGCTCACCACGACTTGGCGGGAAACGGGGGGGTTACGAGCAGTACTTC. Encoded protein: CASSPRLGGKRGGYEQYF. Filled out from reference TRBV18 and TRBJ2-7, the complete variable domain reads NAGVMQNPRHLVRRRGQEARLRCSPMKGHSHVYWYRQLPEEGLKFMVYLQKENIIDESGMPKERFSAEFPKEGPSILRIQQVVRGDSAAYFCASSPRLGGKRGGYEQYFGPGTRLTVT.

As regards this clone: The same CDR3 can be traced to other DNA sequences in this sample. The chain joins TRBV9 to TRBJ1-1, with D perhaps matching TRBD1 (6 bases). The CDR3 covers 14 residues. From germline, CDR1 is SGDLS and CDR2 YYNGEE. V was trimmed by 0 bases and J by 1 base, leaving 7 bases between them. The chain's CDR3 is CASSVDRANTEAFF. CDR3 DNA sequence: TGTGCCAGCAGCGTAGACAGGGCGAACACTGAAGCTTTCTTT. Looking up the rest from reference TRBV9 and TRBJ1-1 gives the full variable domain: DSGVTQTPKHLITATGQRVTLRCSPRSGDLSVYWYQQSLDQGLQFLIQYYNGEERAKGNILERFSAQQFPDLHSELNLSSLELGDSALYFCASSVDRANTEAFFGQGTRLTVV.

The V call is TRBV11-1, the J call TRBJ1-1; maybe TRBD1 (5 bases). The CDR3 spans 15 residues. Trimming pared 2 bases from V and 5 bases from J, leaving 15 bases between. The germline V gene encodes CDR1 SGHAT and CDR2 FQDESV (reference sequence). This chain's CDR3 is CASSLQGGLVTEAFF. Here the CDR3 DNA reads TGTGCCAGCAGCTTACAGGGTGGTTTGGTAACTGAAGCTTTCTTT. The variable domain in full, with the rest retrieved from reference TRBV11-1 and TRBJ1-1, is EAEVAQSPRYKITEKSQAVAFWCDPISGHATLYWYRQILGQGPELLVQFQDESVVDDSQLPKDRFSAERLKGVDSTLKIQPAELGDSAMYLCASSLQGGLVTEAFFGQGTRLTVV.

The table lists this clone with a few counts. The same CDR3 arises from other DNA sequences in this sample as well. V usage is TRBV5-1 and J usage is TRBJ1-1, with a weak D call TRBD1 (5 bases). The CDR3 is 16 residues long. The germline V gene has CDR1 SGHRS and CDR2 YFSETQ. Trimming removed 0 bases from V and 1 base from J, with 13 bases in between. The CDR3 DNA is TGCGCCAGCAGCTTGGCTATCCGACAGACGAACACTGAAGCTTTCTTT. This translates into CASSLAIRQTNTEAFF. The full variable domain, in which reference TRBV5-1 and TRBJ1-1 provide the parts outside the CDR3, is KAGVTQTPRYLIKTRGQQVTLSCSPISGHRSVSWYQQTPGQGLQFLFEYFSETQRNKGNFPGRFSGRQFSNSRSEMNVSTLELGDSALYLCASSLAIRQTNTEAFFGQGTRLTVV.

The chain employs TRBV29-1 and TRBJ2-5, with 8 bases fitting TRBD1. Germline assignment: CDR1 SQVTM and CDR2 ANQGSEA. With V trimmed by 8 bases and J by 3 bases, 8 bases remained unmatched. The CDR3 is 13 residues long. CDR3 coding DNA: TGCAGCACCGGACAGGGAAGGGAAGAGACCCAGTACTTC. Its translation is CSTGQGREETQYF.

The CDR3 coding sequence is TGCAGCGCTTCTGGGACACTCTCCTACGAGCAGTACTTC. It encodes CSASGTLSYEQYF. The rearrangement uses TRBV29-1 and TRBJ2-7; TRBD1 is a possible D gene (6 bases). In germline, CDR1 is SQVTM, CDR2 ANQGSEA. V was cut by 7 bases and J by 0 bases, with 13 bases left in between. The CDR3 has 13 amino acids.

This chain's CDR3 is CAWTPLRTGGGNSPLHF. The CDR3 region has the DNA TGTGCCTGGACGCCTTTGAGGACAGGGGGTGGTAATTCACCCCTCCACTTT. This rearrangement joins TRBV30 to TRBJ1-6; 10 positions agree with TRBD1. This CDR3 is built from 17 residues. Looked up from germline, CDR1 is GTSNPN and CDR2 is SVGIG (reference sequence). V shed 4 bases and J 6 bases; nucleotides not matched to a gene: 12.

V is TRBV6-5 and J is TRBJ2-1, with D possibly matching TRBD1 (5 bases). Germline V gives CDR1 MNHEY, CDR2 SVGAGI. Between the trimmed V and J ends, which lost 4 bases and 4 bases, there was a span of 14 bases. The CDR3 has 15 residues. The CDR3 region has the DNA TGTGCCAGCAGTTCCGACAGAGACCTTTACAATGAGCAGTTCTTC. Residues: CASSSDRDLYNEQFF.

In this sample, this clone turned up once. The J gene is TRBJ2-7, the V gene TRBV5-8; 11 bases align to TRBD1. Germline V CDR1 and CDR2: SGHTS, YDEGEE. The CDR3 spans 15 residues. With V trimmed by 4 bases and J by 5 bases, 8 bases remained unmatched. The CDR3 DNA is TGTGCCAGCAGCCCCGGGTGGGGACAGGGGGACGAGCAGTACTTC. This encodes CASSPGWGQGDEQYF.

This chain uses TRBV19 with TRBJ1-3, with D possibly TRBD1 on 6 matching bases. This CDR3 is 17 amino acids long. V shed 2 bases and J shed 4 bases, with 18 bases lying between them. Germline-derived CDR1 and CDR2 are LNHDA and SQIVND (reference sequence). The CDR3 loop reads CASSIPGTPSGGNTIYF. CDR3 bases: TGTGCCAGTAGTATACCCGGGACACCAAGTGGCGGAAACACCATATATTTT.

J is TRBJ2-6 and V is TRBV3-1 (or the pseudogene TRBV3-2); 9 bases are shared with TRBD1. Germline lookup yields CDR1 LGHDT and CDR2 YNNKEL (reference sequence). There are 16 residues in the CDR3. V shed 4 bases, J shed 3 bases, and the junction held 4 bases outside the gene matches. The CDR3 region is CASSPQGAGGANVLTF. The DNA for the CDR3 is TGTGCCAGCAGCCCACAGGGGGCTGGTGGGGCCAACGTCCTGACTTTC.

The chain links TRBV6-5 to TRBJ2-7; TRBD1 is a possible D gene (6 bases). The CDR3 runs 15 residues. Germline lookup yields CDR1 MNHEY and CDR2 SVGAGI. With 2 bases removed from V and 0 bases from J, the gap between germline ends came to 11 bases. CDR3 DNA: TGTGCCAGCAGTTACGTCCAGGGGAGCTCCTACGAGCAGTACTTC. Translated, it gives CASSYVQGSSYEQYF.

The chain carries TRBV2 and TRBJ2-7; possibly TRBD1 for D (6 bases). V was shortened by 6 bases and J by 2 bases, with 14 bases between the two germline ends. Looked up from germline, CDR1 is SNHLY and CDR2 is FYNNEI. This CDR3 contains 14 residues. CDR3 bases: TGTGCCAGCAGAGTAGGGGGACCAACCTACGAGCAGTACTTC. Encoded protein: CASRVGGPTYEQYF. The variable domain in full, completed from reference TRBV2 and TRBJ2-7, reads EPEVTQTPSHQVTQMGQEVILRCVPISNHLYFYWYRQILGQKVEFLVSFYNNEISEKSEIFDDQFSVERPDGSNFTLKIRSTKLEDSAMYFCASRVGGPTYEQYFGPGTRLTVT.

The chain has TRBV7-2 and TRBJ2-2, with D possibly matching TRBD2 (6 bases). V gave up 5 bases and J gave up 3 bases, with 10 bases separating them. Germline lookup yields CDR1 SGHTA and CDR2 FQGNSA. This CDR3 region has 14 residues. The CDR3: CASSAGTYTGELFF. As DNA, the CDR3 is TGTGCCAGCAGCGCTGGGACTTACACCGGGGAGCTGTTTTTT.

The chain combines TRBV28 with TRBJ1-1; TRBD1 matches 8 bases. CDR1 MDHEN and CDR2 SYDVKM come from the germline V gene. The CDR3 has 14 residues. Germline trimming cut 6 bases from V and 4 bases from J; bases unmatched to any gene: 7. CDR3 coding DNA: TGTGCCAGCAGGCCGACAGGGGCGAGCACTGAAGCTTTCTTT. Translating gives CASRPTGASTEAFF. Combining the CDR3 with reference TRBV28 and TRBJ1-1 gives the whole variable domain DVKVTQSSRYLVKRTGEKVFLECVQDMDHENMFWYRQDPGLGLRLIYFSYDVKMKEKGDIPEGYSVSREKKERFSLILESASTNQTSMYLCASRPTGASTEAFFGQGTRLTVV.

The rearrangement uses TRBV7-9 and TRBJ2-7, with 7 bases lining up with TRBD2. The CDR3 has 13 amino acids. The germline CDR1 and CDR2 sequences are SEHNR and FQNEAQ (reference sequence). The V and J ends lost 5 bases and 5 bases, in that order; junction bases with no gene match: 6. CDR3: CASSPGGHHEQYF. CDR3 nucleotides: TGTGCCAGCAGCCCGGGGGGTCACCACGAGCAGTACTTC.

In its sample, this clone was seen once. V is TRBV5-8 and J is TRBJ2-3; D is unresolved. CDR1 and CDR2 from the germline V gene are SGHTS and YDEGEE. CDR3 size: 17 residues. V was pared by 2 bases and J by 0 bases, with 16 bases between. The DNA of the CDR3 is TGTGCCAGCAGCTTATCCCCCACAGTTACTAGCACAGATACGCAGTATTTT. Translated: CASSLSPTVTSTDTQYF.

In DNA form, the CDR3 reads TGTGCCAGCGGCGTCGGGACAGGGATTTCCTACGAGCAGTACTTC. Protein sequence: CASGVGTGISYEQYF. This rearrangement joins TRBV6-6 to TRBJ2-7, with 9 bases fitting TRBD1. The CDR3 runs to 15 residues. The germline V gene encodes CDR1 MNHNY and CDR2 SVGAGI (reference sequence). The J segment lost 1 base and the V segment lost 8 bases, leaving 9 bases of the junction unmatched.

This chain joins TRBV14 and TRBJ1-2, with D tentatively TRBD1 (5 bases). V lost 8 bases and J lost 6, with 16 bases in between. Germline V CDR1 and CDR2: SGHDN, FVKESK. The CDR3 totals 13 residues. DNA of the CDR3: TGTGCCAGCCGCCCCGCCTCGGGGGATGGCTACACCTTC. This sequence encodes CASRPASGDGYTF.